A selection of T cell receptor beta chains follows, all from one sample in a study of blood T cell repertoires in COVID-19. Some clones are missing from TCRdb's copy, which holds only in-frame ones; the method was immunoSEQ multiplex PCR. The sample lists more than 350,000 clones; 70% to 90% were seen once. What was sequenced was peripheral blood. The receptors were gathered from a woman in her 30s with COVID-19, enrolled during active disease. CDR3s include the opening cysteine and the closing phenylalanine or tryptophan. D genes are given only for firm matches. Clone size is given for some rows only: seen once, a few or many times, or a class if the clone is expanded.

J,V,D,size,DNA,CDR3
TRBJ2-7,TRBV5-1,.,.,TGCGCCAGCAGCTCCGCACTAACCTCCTACGAGCAGTACTTC,CASSSALTSYEQYF
TRBJ2-1,TRBV15,TRBD2,.,TGTGCCACTCTGGGACTAGCGGGAGTTTCCTCCTACAATGAGCAGTTCTTC,CATLGLAGVSSYNEQFF
TRBJ2-1,TRBV13,TRBD2,.,TGTGCCAGCAGCGCTACTAGCGGGAGTAGGAATGAGCAGTTCTTC,CASSATSGSRNEQFF
TRBJ1-2,TRBV28,.,once,TGTGCCAGCAGTTTATCGCCTAGGGGGGGATATGGCTACACCTTC,CASSLSPRGGYGYTF
TRBJ2-2,TRBV2,TRBD2,few,TGTGCCAGCAGTGAAAGGAGCGGGAGTACCACCGGGGAGCTGTTTTTT,CASSERSGSTTGELFF
TRBJ2-2,TRBV21-1,.,few,TGTGCCAGCAGCAACAGGGGGCGAGGCACCGGGGAGCTGTTTTTT,CASSNRGRGTGELFF
TRBJ2-7,TRBV28,TRBD2,.,TGTGCCAGCAGTTTACCGGGACTAGCGGCTACCTACGAGCAGTACTTC,CASSLPGLAATYEQYF
TRBJ2-6,TRBV6-6,TRBD1,.,TGTGCCAGCAGTCCCTGGACAGGGGGCCCCGGGGCCAACGTCCTGACTTTC,CASSPWTGGPGANVLTF
TRBJ1-3,TRBV30,.,.,TGTGCCCGTCGGGTTATCTCTGGAAACACCATATATTTT,CARRVISGNTIYF
TRBJ1-3,TRBV19,TRBD1,.,TGTGCCAGTGCCTTGGGACAGGGCTCTGGAAACACCATATATTTT,CASALGQGSGNTIYF
TRBJ1-5,TRBV3-1/TRBV3-2,.,.,TGTGCCTCCTCGCAGGGTTTCACCCAGCCCCAGCATTTT,CASSQGFTQPQHF
TRBJ2-1,TRBV10-3,.,.,TGTGCCATCAGCGGAAGTCCGGTTGAGGCCGAGCAGTTCTTC,CAISGSPVEAEQFF
TRBJ1-6,TRBV5-4,.,.,TGTGCCAGCAGCTCGGCGGGTTCACCCCTCCACTTT,CASSSAGSPLHF
TRBJ2-3,TRBV18,.,once,TGTGCCAGCTCATTCATAAAAGCGAGCACAGATACGCAGTATTTT,CASSFIKASTDTQYF
TRBJ2-5,TRBV4-1,.,.,TGCGCCAGCAGCCAAGATGATGGGAGCGCAGAGACCCAGTACTTC,CASSQDDGSAETQYF
TRBJ2-1,TRBV5-4,TRBD2,once,TGTGCCAGCACCCAGGGACTAGCGGAGGGCAATGAGCAGTTCTTC,CASTQGLAEGNEQFF
TRBJ2-1,TRBV7-9,TRBD1,.,TGTGCCAGCAGCCCCAACAGGGGTAAGCAGTTCTTC,CASSPNRGKQFF
TRBJ2-2,TRBV3-1/TRBV3-2,.,.,TGTGCCAGCAGCCTGCCCACTAGTAGCGACCGCACCGGGGAGCTGTTTTTT,CASSLPTSSDRTGELFF
TRBJ2-1,TRBV18,.,.,TGTGCCAGCGTCCAGAATGAGCAGTTCTTC,CASVQNEQFF
TRBJ2-1,TRBV29-1,TRBD2,.,TGCAGCGTAATTGGACTAGCGGGAGTAAGCTATGAGCAGTTCTTC,CSVIGLAGVSYEQFF
TRBJ1-5,TRBV28,.,.,TGTGCCAGCAGTCCGGGGGGAGTAGGAAATCAGCCCCAGCATTTT,CASSPGGVGNQPQHF
TRBJ2-7,TRBV6-2/TRBV6-3,.,once,TGTGCCAGCAGTTACGACCGGGGATACGAGCAGTACTTC,CASSYDRGYEQYF
TRBJ2-7,TRBV6-5,TRBD1,once,TGTGCCAGCAGTTTGGGACAGGGGATGTACGAGCAGTACTTC,CASSLGQGMYEQYF
TRBJ2-3,TRBV10-3,.,.,TGTGCCATCAGTCCCCCCAGGGCCGATACGCAGTATTTT,CAISPPRADTQYF
TRBJ2-7,TRBV6-5,TRBD2,.,TGTGCCAGCAGGTCTAGCGGGAGGCCCTCCTACGAGCAGTACTTC,CASRSSGRPSYEQYF
TRBJ2-3,TRBV30,.,.,TGTGCCTGGTGGACATGGAGCACAGATACGCAGTATTTT,CAWWTWSTDTQYF
TRBJ2-1,TRBV5-1,.,.,TGCGCCAGCAGCTTTCAGCGAGGCAATGAGCAGTTCTTC,CASSFQRGNEQFF
TRBJ2-7,TRBV4-3,.,.,TGCGCCAGCAGCCCTGGAGGGATAGTAACCTACGAGCAGTACTTC,CASSPGGIVTYEQYF
TRBJ1-1,TRBV7-3,.,once,TGTGCCAGCAGCCCAATGGGGGGATGGAACACTGAAGCTTTCTTT,CASSPMGGWNTEAFF
TRBJ1-4,TRBV3-1/TRBV3-2,.,.,TGTGCCAGCAGCCAAGGGTTGGCTGAAAAACTGTTTTTT,CASSQGLAEKLFF
TRBJ2-1,TRBV24-1,TRBD2,.,TGTGCCACCAGTGACCCGGGACTAGCGAACTCCTACAATGAGCAGTTCTTC,CATSDPGLANSYNEQFF
TRBJ2-5,TRBV5-1,TRBD2,.,TGCGCCAGCAGCTTGACGGTAGCGGGGACGCAAGAGACCCAGTACTTC,CASSLTVAGTQETQYF
TRBJ2-1,TRBV10-3,TRBD2,.,TGTGCCATCAGCCGACTAGCGGGAGATTACAATGAGCAGTTCTTC,CAISRLAGDYNEQFF
TRBJ2-1,TRBV6-2/TRBV6-3,TRBD2,.,TGTGCCAGCAGTGTGGGCGGGGGTTCGGGAGTCATAAATGAGCAGTTCTTC,CASSVGGGSGVINEQFF
TRBJ2-7,TRBV6-2/TRBV6-3,.,.,TGTGCCAGCAGTTACCGGTCTCCAACTCGAGGGAACTACGAGCAGTACTTC,CASSYRSPTRGNYEQYF
TRBJ2-5,TRBV3-1/TRBV3-2,.,.,TGTGCCAGCAGCCAGACACCTCAGGGGCAAGAGACCCAGTACTTC,CASSQTPQGQETQYF
TRBJ2-2,TRBV14,TRBD2,.,TGTGCCAGCAGCCAAGAGTCGGGGGAGGGCACCGGGGAGCTGTTTTTT,CASSQESGEGTGELFF
TRBJ2-7,TRBV2,.,once,TGTGCCAGCGTACGGGGAGGAGGGTACGAGCAGTACTTC,CASVRGGGYEQYF
TRBJ2-2,TRBV3-1/TRBV3-2,.,.,TGTGCCAGCAGCCGTGACTCGAACACCGGGGAGCTGTTTTTT,CASSRDSNTGELFF
TRBJ2-3,TRBV28,TRBD1,.,TGTGCCAGCATTGACAGGGGGCCGCAGTATTTT,CASIDRGPQYF
TRBJ2-6,TRBV19,.,.,TGTGCCAGTAATTCATTAGAGGTTTCCGGGGCCAACGTCCTGACTTTC,CASNSLEVSGANVLTF
TRBJ1-5,TRBV28,TRBD1,.,TGTGCCGGCAACGAAAGGGACAGGGGATTGCTTAATCAGCCCCAGCATTTT,CAGNERDRGLLNQPQHF
TRBJ2-2,TRBV18,.,.,TGTGCCAGCTCACGCCAGGGGGCTAGCGGGAACACCGGGGAGCTGTTTTTT,CASSRQGASGNTGELFF
TRBJ1-1,TRBV6-2/TRBV6-3,.,.,TGTGCCAGCAGTCCAGAACAGGGAATCTCAACTGAAGCTTTCTTT,CASSPEQGISTEAFF
TRBJ2-6,TRBV19,.,.,TGTGCCAGTAGTATAGGAGGCTCTGGGGCCAACGTCCTGACTTTC,CASSIGGSGANVLTF
TRBJ1-2,TRBV5-1,.,.,TGCGCCAGCAGCTTGTCCGGGAAGGAGGGCTATGGCTACACCTTC,CASSLSGKEGYGYTF
TRBJ1-6,TRBV7-6,.,.,TGTGCCAGCAGCTTAGCATCGGACAGCAGCTATAATTCACCCCTCCACTTT,CASSLASDSSYNSPLHF
TRBJ2-5,TRBV30,.,.,TGTGCCTGGACCCTCGATTCGCCGGGACTCCGAAGGGAGACCCAGTACTTC,CAWTLDSPGLRRETQYF
TRBJ1-2,TRBV27,TRBD1,few,TGTGCCAGCAGTTTGGACAGGGGCATTAACTATGGCTACACCTTC,CASSLDRGINYGYTF
TRBJ2-1,TRBV5-4,.,.,TGTGCCAGCAGCTCGGAAAGAGGCAGGGGCATTCAGTTCTTC,CASSSERGRGIQFF
TRBJ1-2,TRBV7-9,TRBD1,.,TGTGCCAGCAGCTTAACAGGGGGTGGGCATGGCTACACCTTC,CASSLTGGGHGYTF
TRBJ2-7,TRBV5-4,TRBD1,.,TGTGCCAGCAGCCCGGGGACAGGGGGCTACGAGCAGTACTTC,CASSPGTGGYEQYF